Following are 10 T cell receptor beta chains from one sample sequenced in a study of cytomegalovirus exposure and HLA in healthy donors. Clones were sequenced by immunoSEQ multiplex PCR, and TCRdb holds only the in-frame ones, with some missing. The sample holds some 75,000 clones; about 96% are singletons and the top ten take about 1.3%. Sequencing input: PBMCs. Receptor source: a woman aged 18-29 years in good health and CMV-seronegative.

Only one count was recorded for this clone. The rearrangement uses TRBV28 and TRBJ2-1, with 7 bases lining up with TRBD1. Per the germline V gene, CDR1 is MDHEN and CDR2 is SYDVKM. The V and J ends lost 4 bases and 5 bases, in that order; junction bases with no gene match: 2. CDR3 length: 13 amino acids. CDR3 region: CASSSGQDNEQFF. CDR3 nucleotides: TGTGCCAGCAGTTCCGGACAGGACAATGAGCAGTTCTTC.

This chain links TRBV6-6 with TRBJ2-3, with 11 bases identical to TRBD2. The CDR3 runs to 16 residues. The ends lost 2 bases at V and 5 bases at J; junction bases unmatched: 6. CDR1 is MNHNY, CDR2 SVGAGI, per germline (reference sequence). CDR3 sequence (DNA): TGTGCCAGCAGTTACCTAGTTGGGACTAGCGGAGATACGCAGTATTTT. It specifies CASSYLVGTSGDTQYF.

The chain combines TRBV2 with TRBJ1-5, with D perhaps matching TRBD1 (5 bases). Germline V lookup: CDR1 SNHLY, CDR2 FYNNEI. This CDR3 is built from 14 residues. V lost 8 bases to trimming and J lost 3 bases, with 14 bases between them. The CDR3 protein is CASPGRVLNQPQHF. The CDR3 bases are TGTGCCAGCCCGGGCAGGGTTCTCAATCAGCCCCAGCATTTT.

The rearrangement uses TRBV7-9 and TRBJ2-7; D gene ambiguous. The CDR3 consists of 13 residues. CDR1 is SEHNR, CDR2 FQNEAQ, per germline (reference sequence). Trimming removed 0 bases at V and 3 bases at J, with 6 bases between. In DNA, the CDR3 is TGTGCCAGCAGCTTAGCCCAGGTCTACGAGCAGTACTTC. Translated, it gives CASSLAQVYEQYF.

This rearrangement joins TRBV2 to TRBJ2-5, with 9 bases that match TRBD1. V shed 6 bases and J 1 base; nucleotides not matched to a gene: 3. Germline CDR1 and CDR2: SNHLY and FYNNEI. The CDR3 loop spans 14 amino acids. The chain's CDR3 is CASRDRGTQETQYF. The CDR3 bases are TGTGCCAGCAGGGACAGGGGTACCCAAGAGACCCAGTACTTC.

The chain joins TRBV7-8 to TRBJ2-7, with TRBD1 as a possible D gene (5 bases). The CDR3 has 13 amino acids. Germline loops: CDR1 SGHVS, CDR2 FQNEAQ. V was trimmed by 5 bases and J by 2 bases, leaving 10 bases between them. The CDR3 is CASSTGPTYEQYF. CDR3 nucleotides: TGTGCCAGCAGCACAGGACCCACCTACGAGCAGTACTTC.

This chain uses TRBV7-8 with TRBJ1-1; TRBD1 matches 8 bases. The germline gives CDR1 SGHVS, CDR2 FQNEAQ. The CDR3 is made up of 15 amino acids. V lost 3 bases to trimming and J lost 3 bases; unmatched junction nucleotides: 6. The CDR3 DNA reads as TGTGCCAGCAGCTTCCCAGGGGGCGGGGACACTGAAGCTTTCTTT. Residues: CASSFPGGGDTEAFF.

V and J are TRBV11-2 and TRBJ1-4; the D is unclear. Germline values: CDR1 SGHAT, CDR2 FQNNGV. The ends were cut back, 2 bases at V and 0 bases at J, with 7 bases in the middle. This CDR3 is built from 15 residues. DNA of the CDR3: TGTGCCAGCAGCTTATTCACTGCAACTAATGAAAAACTGTTTTTT. Encoded protein: CASSLFTATNEKLFF. The entire variable domain, with the rest obtained from reference TRBV11-2 and TRBJ1-4, is as follows: EAGVAQSPRYKIIEKRQSVAFWCNPISGHATLYWYQQILGQGPKLLIQFQNNGVVDDSQLPKDRFSAERLKGVDSTLKIQPAKLEDSAVYLCASSLFTATNEKLFFGSGTQLSVL.

The rearrangement uses TRBV18 and TRBJ2-7; a weak D match, TRBD1 (6 bases). V lost 2 bases to trimming and J lost 5 bases, with 22 bases between them. CDR3 length equals 17 residues. Germline-derived CDR1 and CDR2 are KGHSH and LQKENI. CDR3 protein: CASSPWVPSTGIHEQYF. The CDR3 DNA reads TGTGCCAGCTCACCATGGGTGCCGAGTACAGGGATCCACGAGCAGTACTTC. Drawing the rest from reference TRBV18 and TRBJ2-7, the complete variable domain is NAGVMQNPRHLVRRRGQEARLRCSPMKGHSHVYWYRQLPEEGLKFMVYLQKENIIDESGMPKERFSAEFPKEGPSILRIQQVVRGDSAAYFCASSPWVPSTGIHEQYFGPGTRLTVT.

The chain carries TRBV27 and TRBJ1-5; 7 positions match TRBD1. V trimming: 4 bases; J trimming: 2 bases; junction bases outside the gene matches: 5. The CDR3 consists of 15 residues. Germline-derived CDR1 and CDR2 are MNHEY and SMNVEV (reference sequence). The chain's CDR3 is CASSSSGGGNQPQHF. The CDR3 coding sequence is TGTGCCAGCAGTTCATCAGGGGGTGGCAATCAGCCCCAGCATTTT.